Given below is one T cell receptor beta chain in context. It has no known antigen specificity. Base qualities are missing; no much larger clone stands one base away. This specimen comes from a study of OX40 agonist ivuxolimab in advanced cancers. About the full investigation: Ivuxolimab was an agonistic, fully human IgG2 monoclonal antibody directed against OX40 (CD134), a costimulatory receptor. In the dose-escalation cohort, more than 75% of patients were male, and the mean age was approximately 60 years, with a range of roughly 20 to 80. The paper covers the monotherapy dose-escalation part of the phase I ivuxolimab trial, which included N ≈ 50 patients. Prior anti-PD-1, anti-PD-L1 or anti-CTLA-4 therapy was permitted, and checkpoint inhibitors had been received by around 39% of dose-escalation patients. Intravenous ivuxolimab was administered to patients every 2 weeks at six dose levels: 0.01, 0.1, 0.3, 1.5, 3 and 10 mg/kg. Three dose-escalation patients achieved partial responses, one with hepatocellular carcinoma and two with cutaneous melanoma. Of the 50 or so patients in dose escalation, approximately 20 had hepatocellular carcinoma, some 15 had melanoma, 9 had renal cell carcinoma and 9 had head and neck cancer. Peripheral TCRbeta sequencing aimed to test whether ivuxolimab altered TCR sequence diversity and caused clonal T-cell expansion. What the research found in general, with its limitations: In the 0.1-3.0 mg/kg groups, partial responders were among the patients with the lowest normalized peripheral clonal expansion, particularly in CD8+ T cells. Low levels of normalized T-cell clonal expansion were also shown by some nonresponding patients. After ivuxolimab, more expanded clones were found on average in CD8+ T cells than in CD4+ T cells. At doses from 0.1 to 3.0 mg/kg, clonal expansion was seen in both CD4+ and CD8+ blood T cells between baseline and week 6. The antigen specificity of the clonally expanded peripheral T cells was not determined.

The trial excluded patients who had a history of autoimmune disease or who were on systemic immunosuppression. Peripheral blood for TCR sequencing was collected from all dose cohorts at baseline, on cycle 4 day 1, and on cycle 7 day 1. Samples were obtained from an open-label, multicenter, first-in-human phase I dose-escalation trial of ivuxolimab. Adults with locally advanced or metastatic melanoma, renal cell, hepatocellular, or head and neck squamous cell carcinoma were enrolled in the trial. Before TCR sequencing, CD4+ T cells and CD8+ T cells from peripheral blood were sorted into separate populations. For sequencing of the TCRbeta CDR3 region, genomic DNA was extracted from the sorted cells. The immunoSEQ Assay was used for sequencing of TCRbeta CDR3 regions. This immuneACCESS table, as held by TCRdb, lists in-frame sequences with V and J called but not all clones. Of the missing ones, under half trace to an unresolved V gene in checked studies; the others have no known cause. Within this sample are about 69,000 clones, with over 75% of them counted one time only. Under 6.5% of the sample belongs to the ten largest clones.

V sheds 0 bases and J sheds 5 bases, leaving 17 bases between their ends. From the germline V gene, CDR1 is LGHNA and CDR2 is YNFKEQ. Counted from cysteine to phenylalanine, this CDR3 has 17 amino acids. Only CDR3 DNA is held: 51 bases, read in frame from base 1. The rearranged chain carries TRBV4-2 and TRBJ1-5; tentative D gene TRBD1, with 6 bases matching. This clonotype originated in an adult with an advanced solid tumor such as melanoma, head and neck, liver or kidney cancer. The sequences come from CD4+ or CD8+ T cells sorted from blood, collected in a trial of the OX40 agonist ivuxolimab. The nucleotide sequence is TGTGCCAGCAGCCAAGATAAATGGGGGGGCCCTTATCAGCCCCAGCATTTT. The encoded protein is CASSQDKWGGPYQPQHF.